Listed below are T cell receptor beta chains from one sample, sequenced in a study of beta chain features in type 1 diabetes. Only in-frame clones appear in the TCRdb table, and some are missing; sequencing was by immunoSEQ multiplex PCR. The table includes a few hundred thousand clones, approximately 13% detected once. Sequenced material: naive CD4+ T cells from blood. The receptors were gathered from a woman aged 18-30 years with type 1 diabetes. Both conserved end residues are part of each CDR3. Each record gives: D gene, V gene, J gene, clone size, CDR3 DNA, CDR3 protein. The D gene is left open where the match is weak. The size field is filled for only some rows; it gives once, few, many or a size class.

D: TRBD1; V: TRBV30; J: TRBJ2-7; size: -; DNA: TGTGCCTGGAGTGTAGATAAGGGACAGAACCGGGTGTACTTC; CDR3: CAWSVDKGQNRVYF
D: -; V: TRBV19; J: TRBJ2-7; size: few; DNA: TGTGCCAGTAGTATAGTGGCGGGTATCTCCTACGAGCAGTACTTC; CDR3: CASSIVAGISYEQYF
D: TRBD1; V: TRBV27; J: TRBJ2-6; size: few; DNA: TGTGCCACCGGACAGGGGAGTTCCTCTGGGGCCAACGTCCTGACTTTC; CDR3: CATGQGSSSGANVLTF
D: TRBD2; V: TRBV9; J: TRBJ2-1; size: few; DNA: TGTGCCAGCAGCGCCGTAGCGGGAGTTGTCAATGAGCAGTTCTTC; CDR3: CASSAVAGVVNEQFF
D: TRBD1; V: TRBV18; J: TRBJ1-1; size: -; DNA: TGTGCCAGCACTTTGGGACAGACGAACACTGAAGCTTTCTTT; CDR3: CASTLGQTNTEAFF
D: -; V: TRBV6-1; J: TRBJ1-1; size: -; DNA: TGTGCCAGCAGCCCGAGACAGGCGAACACTGAAGCTTTCTTT; CDR3: CASSPRQANTEAFF
D: TRBD2; V: TRBV19; J: TRBJ2-5; size: -; DNA: TGTGCCAGTAGTATTGGTCTAGCGGACCAAGAGACCCAGTACTTC; CDR3: CASSIGLADQETQYF
D: TRBD2; V: TRBV28; J: TRBJ2-5; size: -; DNA: TGTGCCAGCAGGGAGACTAGCCCCTTGGAGACCCAGTACTTC; CDR3: CASRETSPLETQYF
D: TRBD2; V: TRBV30; J: TRBJ2-1; size: few; DNA: TGTGCCTATATAGGACTAGCGTACAATGAGCAGTTCTTC; CDR3: CAYIGLAYNEQFF
D: TRBD1; V: TRBV11-3; J: TRBJ1-2; size: few; DNA: TGTGCCAGCAGCTTTACAGGGGCCCCTTTCGACACCTTC; CDR3: CASSFTGAPFDTF
D: TRBD1; V: TRBV18; J: TRBJ2-3; size: few; DNA: TGTGCCAGCTCACTTGGGACAGGGAGCACAGATACGCAGTATTTT; CDR3: CASSLGTGSTDTQYF
D: -; V: TRBV6-5; J: TRBJ2-3; size: -; DNA: TGTGCCAGCAGTTCCGGGTGGGGAGCAGATACGCAGTATTTT; CDR3: CASSSGWGADTQYF
D: TRBD1; V: TRBV28; J: TRBJ1-1; size: few; DNA: TGTGCCAGCAGTTTAGGGACAGGGATTGGTGTTGCTTTCTTT; CDR3: CASSLGTGIGVAFF
D: -; V: TRBV10-3; J: TRBJ2-3; size: few; DNA: TGTGCCATCAGTCTTGACAAAGCATCGCAGTATTTT; CDR3: CAISLDKASQYF
D: TRBD1; V: TRBV9; J: TRBJ2-2; size: -; DNA: TGTGCCAGCAGCTCGTATGGCCCACAGGGGTCCGGGGAGCTGTTTTTT; CDR3: CASSSYGPQGSGELFF
D: TRBD2; V: TRBV6-6; J: TRBJ2-1; size: -; DNA: TGTGCCAGCAGTTCCCCTTTGACTAGCGGGAGGAATGAGCAGTTCTTC; CDR3: CASSSPLTSGRNEQFF
D: TRBD2; V: TRBV6-1; J: TRBJ2-3; size: -; DNA: TGTGCCAGCAGGGGACTAGCGGGAGACGATACGCAGTATTTT; CDR3: CASRGLAGDDTQYF
D: -; V: TRBV5-1; J: TRBJ1-1; size: -; DNA: TGCGCCAGCAGCCATGGGGACTCACTTGAAGCTTTCTTT; CDR3: CASSHGDSLEAFF
D: TRBD1; V: TRBV7-2; J: TRBJ2-5; size: few; DNA: TGTGCCAGCAGCTTTGGGACAGGGAAAGCCTCTGGGGACCAGTACTTC; CDR3: CASSFGTGKASGDQYF
D: TRBD2; V: TRBV18; J: TRBJ2-3; size: few; DNA: TGTGCCAGCTCACCACCGGTGGGACTAGCGACAGATACGCAGTATTTT; CDR3: CASSPPVGLATDTQYF
D: TRBD1; V: TRBV23-1; J: TRBJ1-4; size: few; DNA: TGCGCCAGCAGTCGCCGAGAGGACAGGGTCGTAGGTGAAAAACTGTTTTTT; CDR3: CASSRREDRVVGEKLFF
D: -; V: TRBV21-1; J: TRBJ2-5; size: -; DNA: TGTGCCAGCAGCACTTTAGCGGGAGCAGTCAGTTTAAAAGAGACCCAGTACTTC; CDR3: CASSTLAGAVSLKETQYF
D: -; V: TRBV2; J: TRBJ2-6; size: few; DNA: TGTGCCAGCAGTGACAGGGTGAGAGGGGCCAACGTCCTGACTTTC; CDR3: CASSDRVRGANVLTF
D: -; V: TRBV7-2; J: TRBJ2-7; size: many; DNA: TGTGCCAGCAGCGACGACAGGTCCTACGAGCAGTACTTC; CDR3: CASSDDRSYEQYF
D: -; V: TRBV9; J: TRBJ2-3; size: -; DNA: TGTGCCAGCACCTCAGGAGGGGGAGGGCCCACAGATACGCAGTATTTT; CDR3: CASTSGGGGPTDTQYF
D: -; V: TRBV2; J: TRBJ2-5; size: few; DNA: TGTGCCAGCAGTGAGCAGGGTAGTGCCGGTGAGACCCAGTACTTC; CDR3: CASSEQGSAGETQYF
D: TRBD2; V: TRBV2; J: TRBJ2-1; size: -; DNA: TGTGCCAGCAGTTCTGGGACTAGCGGTGCGGGGTCCTACAATGAGCAGTTCTTC; CDR3: CASSSGTSGAGSYNEQFF
D: -; V: TRBV9; J: TRBJ1-1; size: few; DNA: TGTGCCAGCAGCGTATTGGGTACTATGAACACTGAAGCTTTCTTT; CDR3: CASSVLGTMNTEAFF
D: -; V: TRBV10-3; J: TRBJ1-1; size: few; DNA: TGTGCCATCAGTGAACCCAAGCTAGGGGAAACTGAAGCTTTCTTT; CDR3: CAISEPKLGETEAFF
D: TRBD1; V: TRBV6-6; J: TRBJ2-1; size: -; DNA: TGTGCCAGCACAGGAGACAGGGATGAGCAGTTCTTC; CDR3: CASTGDRDEQFF
D: TRBD1; V: TRBV29-1; J: TRBJ1-4; size: -; DNA: TGCAGCGTTACAGGGGTGGCTAATGAAAAACTGTTTTTT; CDR3: CSVTGVANEKLFF
D: -; V: TRBV5-1; J: TRBJ2-5; size: -; DNA: TGCGCCAGCAGCTTGGCCCCTGGACAAGGAGGGCAGGAGACCCAGTACTTC; CDR3: CASSLAPGQGGQETQYF
D: -; V: TRBV18; J: TRBJ2-3; size: few; DNA: TGTGCCAGCTCACCCAGGCAGGGAAAAGATACGCAGTATTTT; CDR3: CASSPRQGKDTQYF
D: -; V: TRBV7-3; J: TRBJ2-1; size: few; DNA: TGTGCCAGCAGTGGGACGGGCAGGGGTGAGCAGTTCTTC; CDR3: CASSGTGRGEQFF
D: -; V: TRBV5-6; J: TRBJ2-7; size: -; DNA: TGTGCCAGCAGCTTGGGTATCAGCTCCTACGAGCAGTACTTC; CDR3: CASSLGISSYEQYF
D: TRBD2; V: TRBV28; J: TRBJ2-5; size: few; DNA: TGTGCCAGCCGGGGCGGGAGTGAGACCCAGTACTTC; CDR3: CASRGGSETQYF
D: TRBD1; V: TRBV28; J: TRBJ1-1; size: -; DNA: TGTGCCAGCTCACGACCGGGACAGGGCGAGAAAGCTTTCTTT; CDR3: CASSRPGQGEKAFF
D: TRBD1; V: TRBV18; J: TRBJ1-2; size: -; DNA: TGTGCCAGCTCCGCTGGATCCCAGGGGACAGGGGTTAACTATGGCTACACCTTC; CDR3: CASSAGSQGTGVNYGYTF
D: -; V: TRBV20-1; J: TRBJ2-5; size: -; DNA: TGCAGTGCTAGAGATCGAGAGACCCAGTACTTC; CDR3: CSARDRETQYF
D: TRBD1; V: TRBV29-1; J: TRBJ2-2; size: few; DNA: TGCAGCGTGGACAGGGAGAACACCGGGGAGCTGTTTTTT; CDR3: CSVDRENTGELFF
D: -; V: TRBV5-1; J: TRBJ1-4; size: once; DNA: TGCGCCAGCAGCTTCGGTGGGACAACAACTAATGAAAAACTGTTTTTT; CDR3: CASSFGGTTTNEKLFF